This T cell receptor (beta chain) was captured in a study of T cells in Graves' hyperthyroidism and ophthalmopathy. Each diagnosis was grounded in clinical symptoms, serum thyroxine and TRAb, thyroid ultrasound, and orbital computed tomography. Germline CDR1 is GTSNPN and CDR2 is SVGIG (reference sequence). Between the trimmed V and J ends, which lost 0 bases and 2 bases, there was a span of 7 bases. The CDR3 runs 13 residues. This clonotype was seen repeatedly, ten times or more. RNA transcripts were the template for amplifying TCR beta CDR3 regions. RT-PCR in the first round (using the HTBI primer set) targeted the TCR CDR3. Via MiXCR, TCRdb re-called the multiplex PCR reads, giving one row per CDR3 protein. The profile shows a few hundred thousand distinct CDR3 sequences, approximately 15% of them singletons.

Sequencing was done on a sample of blood. The genes are TRBV30 and TRBJ2-5; tentative D call: TRBD1 (5 bases). This clonotype was sampled from a woman between 25 and 40 years old with Graves' hyperthyroidism. The CDR3 DNA follows: TGTGCCTGGAGTGTACGACAGCAAGAGACCCAGTACTTC. Residues: CAWSVRQQETQYF.